Shown below are 15 T cell receptor beta chains from a single sample sequenced in a study of blood T cell repertoires in COVID-19. Produced via immunoSEQ multiplex PCR; TCRdb's table is partial and in-frame only. The data show some 510,000 clones, approximately 90% seen once. The sequenced sample was PBMCs or T cells enriched from blood (not recorded which). These receptors were collected from a middle-aged woman who had recovered from COVID-19.

V and J are TRBV30 and TRBJ1-3; possible D gene TRBD1, 6 bases. The CDR3 has 17 amino acids. Trimming removed 6 bases at V and 0 bases at J, with 21 bases between. Per the germline V gene, CDR1 is GTSNPN and CDR2 is SVGIG (reference sequence). The CDR3 nucleotides are TGTGCCTGTCCCCGGGGGGGCAGGATAAGCTCTGGAAACACCATATATTTT. It encodes CACPRGGRISSGNTIYF.

This clone turned up a few times. The chain is built from TRBV5-3 and TRBJ2-7; possibly TRBD2 for D (5 bases). TRBV5-3 is designated an ORF whose function remains uncertain. The CDR3 is 13 residues long. The V gene lost 2 bases and the J gene lost 4 bases, with 10 bases spanning the gap. CDR3 amino acids: CARSLASPYEQYF. The DNA of the CDR3 is TGTGCCAGAAGCTTAGCTAGCCCTTACGAGCAGTACTTC.

V gene TRBV29-1 combines with J gene TRBJ1-2; D may be TRBD1 (5 bases). Germline lookup yields CDR1 SQVTM and CDR2 ANQGSEA. The CDR3 runs 11 residues. Trimming stripped 4 bases from V and 7 bases from J, with 10 bases between. CDR3 in DNA: TGCAGCGTTGCAGGGTTAGGTGGCTACACCTTC. Translating it yields CSVAGLGGYTF.

V usage is TRBV11-2 and J usage is TRBJ1-2; 9 positions agree with TRBD1. The CDR3 is 15 residues long. The V gene's germline CDR1 is SGHAT and CDR2 FQNNGV. Trimming at V came to 7 bases and at J to 2 bases, leaving 8 bases not matched to a gene. The CDR3 DNA follows: TGTGCCAGCAACGAGGGACAGGGAAGAAACTATGGCTACACCTTC. Translated: CASNEGQGRNYGYTF.

The chain carries TRBV3-1 (or the pseudogene TRBV3-2) and TRBJ2-1, with D unresolved. The CDR3 is 15 residues long. Looked up from germline, CDR1 is LGHDT and CDR2 is YNNKEL (reference sequence). V shed 1 base and J shed 2 bases, with 9 bases lying between them. CDR3 sequence reads: CASSQGLFPYNEQFF. As DNA, the CDR3 is TGTGCCAGCAGCCAAGGTCTCTTTCCCTACAATGAGCAGTTCTTC.

The V and J genes are TRBV5-1 and TRBJ2-7; 8 bases are a match to TRBD2. The CDR3 covers 14 residues. J was trimmed by 7 bases and V by 5 bases; bases with no gene match: 11. Germline V gives CDR1 SGHRS, CDR2 YFSETQ. CDR3 sequence: CASSPGEAGGEQYF. The CDR3 DNA sequence: TGCGCCAGCAGTCCCGGGGAGGCGGGGGGAGAGCAGTACTTC.

The chain is built from TRBV19 and TRBJ1-4; D remains ambiguous. The CDR3 spans 15 residues. V dropped 2 bases and J dropped 0 bases, with 7 bases sitting between them. Germline assignment: CDR1 LNHDA and CDR2 SQIVND (reference sequence). In DNA, the CDR3 is TGTGCCAGTAGTATACTTTCTGCAACTAATGAAAAACTGTTTTTT. This translates into CASSILSATNEKLFF.

This rearrangement joins TRBV11-3 to TRBJ2-5; TRBD2 agrees at 12 bases. Germline V gene data show CDR1 as SGHNT and CDR2 as YENEEA. V was clipped by 4 bases and J by 3 bases; unmatched bases: 12. The CDR3 covers 18 residues. The DNA of the CDR3 is TGTGCCAGCAGCTCCCGGCTAGCGGGAGGGGAGATGGAAGAGACCCAGTACTTC. Translating it yields CASSSRLAGGEMEETQYF.

The rearrangement links TRBV12-3 or TRBV12-4 to TRBJ1-1, with no clear D. The CDR3 consists of 12 residues. V lost 6 bases to trimming and J lost 8 bases, with 13 bases between them. CDR3 amino acids: CASSRLGSEAFF. CDR3 in DNA: TGTGCCAGCAGCCGCTTAGGGAGCGAAGCTTTCTTT.

This rearrangement joins TRBV10-3 to TRBJ2-1; 10 nucleotides line up with TRBD2. V was clipped by 4 bases and J by 5 bases; unmatched bases: 2. In germline, CDR1 is ENHRY, CDR2 SYGVKD. The CDR3 is 14 residues long. CDR3 DNA sequence: TGTGCCATCAGTGCTAGCGGGAGAAACAATGAGCAGTTCTTC. Translation gives CAISASGRNNEQFF.

The chain is built from TRBV7-9 and TRBJ2-4; D may be TRBD2 (6 bases). Germline V lookup: CDR1 SEHNR, CDR2 FQNEAQ (reference sequence). The CDR3 runs 13 residues. Trimming stripped 4 bases from V and 8 bases from J, with 12 bases between. The CDR3 bases are TGTGCCAGCAGCTCCTCGGGGGTAGACATTCAGTACTTC. Encoded protein: CASSSSGVDIQYF.

CDR3 sequence: CSVGGGTGAFF. In DNA form, the CDR3 reads TGCAGCGTTGGCGGGGGAACGGGAGCTTTCTTT. The V call is TRBV29-1, the J call TRBJ1-1, with D possibly being TRBD1 (5 bases). Trimming took 4 bases from V and 10 from J, leaving 13 bases between them. There are 11 residues in the CDR3. Germline loops: CDR1 SQVTM, CDR2 ANQGSEA.

This clone was seen only a few times. The chain is built from TRBV11-3 and TRBJ2-7; D is possibly TRBD2 (5 bases). CDR1 is SGHNT and CDR2 is YENEEA in the germline V gene. Trimming pared 1 base from V and 0 bases from J, leaving 10 bases between. CDR3 length: 15 amino acids. CDR3 region: CASSLGGLSSYEQYF. DNA of the CDR3: TGTGCCAGCAGCTTAGGAGGGTTGAGCTCCTACGAGCAGTACTTC.

This chain links TRBV18 with TRBJ1-1, with D hard to call. The V end lost 2 bases, the J end lost 2 bases, and 12 bases lay between the germline ends. Germline V lookup: CDR1 KGHSH, CDR2 LQKENI. CDR3 length: 15 residues. The CDR3 spells CASSPILHTNTEAFF. Written as DNA, the CDR3 is TGTGCCAGCTCACCAATCCTTCACACAAACACTGAAGCTTTCTTT. Variable domain in full (rest from reference TRBV18 and TRBJ1-1): NAGVMQNPRHLVRRRGQEARLRCSPMKGHSHVYWYRQLPEEGLKFMVYLQKENIIDESGMPKERFSAEFPKEGPSILRIQQVVRGDSAAYFCASSPILHTNTEAFFGQGTRLTVV.

This clone showed up just once. The chain is built from TRBV6-2 or TRBV6-3 and TRBJ2-7, with a weak D call TRBD1 (6 bases). Germline CDR1 is MNHEY and CDR2 is SVGEGT. There are 15 residues in the CDR3. V shed 6 bases and J shed 2 bases, with 17 bases lying between them. The DNA for the CDR3 is TGTGCCAGCAGCCCCAGACAGGCAATACCCTACGAGCAGTACTTC. Translated: CASSPRQAIPYEQYF.